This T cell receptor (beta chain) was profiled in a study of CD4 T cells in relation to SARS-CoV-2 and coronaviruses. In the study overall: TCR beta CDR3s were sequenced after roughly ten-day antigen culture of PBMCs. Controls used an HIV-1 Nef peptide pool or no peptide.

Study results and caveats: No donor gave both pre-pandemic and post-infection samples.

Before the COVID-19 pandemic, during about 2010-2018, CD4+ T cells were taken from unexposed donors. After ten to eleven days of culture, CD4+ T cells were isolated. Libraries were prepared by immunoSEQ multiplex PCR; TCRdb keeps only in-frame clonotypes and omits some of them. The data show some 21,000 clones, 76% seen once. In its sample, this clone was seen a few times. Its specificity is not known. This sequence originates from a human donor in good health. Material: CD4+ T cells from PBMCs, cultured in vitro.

The CDR3 bases are TGTGCCAGCAGGAGGACAGGGGGCTATACCGGGGAGCTGTTTTTT. It specifies CASRRTGGYTGELFF. This sequence joins TRBV2 and TRBJ2-2, with TRBD1 identical over 11 bases. V shed 6 bases and J 5 bases; nucleotides not matched to a gene: 5. Per germline, CDR1 SNHLY and CDR2 FYNNEI. The CDR3 totals 15 residues.